This T cell receptor (beta chain) came from a study of T cells in Graves' hyperthyroidism and ophthalmopathy. This clonotype occurred a few times. From RNA transcripts, TCR beta CDR3 regions were amplified. In the first-round RT-PCR of the TCR CDR3, the HTBI primer set was used. TCRdb fed the multiplex PCR reads into MiXCR, producing one record per CDR3 protein. The table has about 250,000 distinct CDR3 sequences, approximately 25% seen once. V lost 2 bases and J lost 6; bases outside the gene matches: 10. The CDR3 runs 17 residues. Germline values: CDR1 MNHNS, CDR2 SASEGT. The receptor was derived from a woman aged 40 to 50 with Graves' ophthalmopathy. What was sequenced was blood. The rearrangement joins TRBV6-1 to TRBJ1-5; 10 nucleotides agree with TRBD1. Here the CDR3 reads CASSESWVTGGGQPQHF. The CDR3 region has the DNA TGTGCCAGCAGTGAATCTTGGGTGACAGGGGGCGGTCAGCCCCAGCATTTT.